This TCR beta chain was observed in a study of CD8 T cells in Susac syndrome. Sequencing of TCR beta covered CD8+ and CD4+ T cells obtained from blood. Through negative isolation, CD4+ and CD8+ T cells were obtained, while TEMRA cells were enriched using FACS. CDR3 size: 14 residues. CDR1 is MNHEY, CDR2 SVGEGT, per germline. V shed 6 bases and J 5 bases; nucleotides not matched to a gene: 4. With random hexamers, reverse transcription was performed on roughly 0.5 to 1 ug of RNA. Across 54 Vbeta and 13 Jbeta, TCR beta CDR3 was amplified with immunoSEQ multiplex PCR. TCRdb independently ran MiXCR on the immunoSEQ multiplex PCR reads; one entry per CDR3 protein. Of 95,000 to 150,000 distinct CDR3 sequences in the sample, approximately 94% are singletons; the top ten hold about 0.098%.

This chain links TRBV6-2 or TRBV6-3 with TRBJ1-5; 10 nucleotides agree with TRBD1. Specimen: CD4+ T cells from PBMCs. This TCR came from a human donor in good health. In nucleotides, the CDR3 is TGTGCCAGCAGAGGACAGGGGGGACATCAGCCCCAGCATTTT. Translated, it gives CASRGQGGHQPQHF.